The T cell receptor beta chain described here comes from a study of untreated major depressive disorder. About this clone itself: Antigen unknown.

TCRdb's copy holds only in-frame clones and misses some; the assay was immunoSEQ multiplex PCR. The table includes about 13,000 clones, nearly 95% detected once. Findings and caveats of the study: TRBV05-01 (Vbeta 5.1) usage was higher in CD4+ T cells of depressed patients than controls. Three preselected Vbeta families were the sole sequencing comparisons.

Patient depression severity was moderate to severe. Germline values: CDR1 MNHNS, CDR2 SASEGT. This CDR3 is 14 amino acids long. Trimming pared 7 bases from V and 0 bases from J, leaving 11 bases between. The sequenced sample consisted of CD4+ T cells from PBMCs. The rearrangement joins TRBV6-1 to TRBJ2-3; unclear D gene. The sequence was obtained from a man in his thirties or forties with major depressive disorder. CDR3 DNA: TGTGCCAGCACTGTCCAGATTAGCACAGATACGCAGTATTTT. Its translation: CASTVQISTDTQYF.